This T cell receptor (beta chain) was observed in a study of shared clonotypes between healthy human individuals. Study-wide points: A generally larger estimated richness was seen in naive subsets than in memory subsets. Generation probability values for non-shared clonotypes were lower than those for clonotypes shared by all four donors.

The genomic DNA of each subset was split evenly across several immunoSEQ plates. Some 30,000 T cell genomes, or around 0.2 ug DNA, went into the sorted-subset replicate PCRs. Some clones are missing from TCRdb's copy, which holds only in-frame ones; the method was immunoSEQ multiplex PCR. The sample consists of approximately 2,000,000 clones, 93% of them appearing once. The germline V and J ends were trimmed by 4 bases and 11 bases, with 23 bases remaining between them. CDR1 and CDR2 from the germline V gene are SGHVS and FQNEAQ. CDR3 size: 15 residues. As regards this clone: Its antigen is currently unknown.

Naive CD8 cells lacked CD45RO and underwent positive selection for CCR7, leaving out terminally differentiated effector memory CD45RA+ cells. This receptor was taken from a man between 18 and 35 years old in good health. Some clones in this sample may be carry-over from other donors' samples. The sample comprised naive CD8+ T cells from PBMCs. The chain combines TRBV7-8 with TRBJ1-2; TRBD1 is a possible D gene (5 bases). The CDR3, as DNA: TGTGCCAGCAGCTCCCTCTTTTACGGGACCAATCCTTACACCTTC. This encodes CASSSLFYGTNPYTF.